A single sample gave rise to the 9 T cell receptor beta chains below, sequenced in a study of blood T cell repertoires in COVID-19. The table came from immunoSEQ multiplex PCR; TCRdb's copy has only in-frame clones and leaves some out. The sample consists of about 180,000 clones, approximately 85% of them appearing once. The sample was peripheral blood. These receptors all come from a woman of 80 years or more with acute or convalescent COVID-19.

J is TRBJ1-2 and V is TRBV5-7; tentative D call: TRBD1 (5 bases). TRBV5-7 is an ORF for which the function is uncertain. The CDR3 runs to 15 residues. V shed 4 bases and J shed 6 bases, with 19 bases lying between them. The CDR3 DNA is TGTGCCAGCAGCACCCCGAATCGGGGGGAGAATGGCTACACCTTC. Translated: CASSTPNRGENGYTF.

The V and J genes are TRBV27 and TRBJ2-1, with 7 bases aligning to TRBD2. This CDR3 has 17 amino acids. Germline CDR1 is MNHEY and CDR2 is SMNVEV (reference sequence). J gave up 5 bases and V 8 bases, and 18 bases lay outside the gene matches. CDR3 residues: CASVQFSGGSANNEQFF. The CDR3 DNA follows: TGTGCCAGCGTTCAGTTCTCCGGCGGGAGCGCCAACAATGAGCAGTTCTTC.

The chain is built from TRBV11-2 and TRBJ2-2; D is undetermined. CDR3 length equals 15 residues. Germline values: CDR1 SGHAT, CDR2 FQNNGV. V was shortened by 2 bases and J by 2 bases, with 9 bases between the two germline ends. This CDR3 reads CASSLPGQNTGELFF. In nucleotides, the CDR3 is TGTGCCAGCAGCTTACCCGGTCAAAACACCGGGGAGCTGTTTTTT.

V gene TRBV29-1 combines with J gene TRBJ2-1; 10 bases agree with TRBD1. Looked up from germline, CDR1 is SQVTM and CDR2 is ANQGSEA. The V segment lost 5 bases and the J segment 4 bases; nucleotides outside the gene matches: 8. The CDR3 spans 15 residues. CDR3 protein: CSVRDRGTGYNEQFF. CDR3 bases: TGCAGCGTTAGGGACAGGGGAACGGGGTACAATGAGCAGTTCTTC.

CDR3 amino acids: CASSLAGGGGANVLTF. In nucleotides, the CDR3 is TGCGCCAGCAGCTTGGCCGGGGGTGGCGGGGCCAACGTCCTGACTTTC. The genes are TRBV5-1 and TRBJ2-6; a weak D match, TRBD2 (6 bases). The germline gives CDR1 SGHRS, CDR2 YFSETQ. V lost 0 bases to trimming and J lost 4 bases, with 11 bases between them. This CDR3 has 16 amino acids.

This chain joins TRBV18 and TRBJ1-3; TRBD1 matches at 10 bases. This CDR3 spans 16 amino acids. CDR1 and CDR2 (germline): KGHSH, LQKENI. J lost 2 bases, V lost 3 bases, and 4 bases had no gene match. In nucleotides, the CDR3 is TGTGCCAGCTCACCTCGGGGACAGGGGCCTGGAAACACCATATATTTT. Translating it yields CASSPRGQGPGNTIYF.

V and J are TRBV24-1 and TRBJ1-3; D is ambiguous. This CDR3 region has 19 residues. Trimming took off 0 bases at V and 2 bases at J, with 19 bases between the two ends. CDR1 is KGHDR and CDR2 is SFDVKD in the germline V gene. CDR3 sequence (DNA): TGTGCCACCAGTGATTTGCTTCCCGGCCGATCGGGAACTGGAAACACCATATATTTT. Its protein is CATSDLLPGRSGTGNTIYF.

J is TRBJ1-2 and V is TRBV6-1, with 10 bases lining up with TRBD1. The CDR3 has 16 amino acids. V lost 4 bases and J lost 4; bases outside the gene matches: 9. The germline V gene encodes CDR1 MNHNS and CDR2 SASEGT. CDR3 amino acids: CASSAGTGEVFYGYTF. CDR3 nucleotide sequence: TGTGCCAGCAGTGCTGGGACAGGGGAGGTCTTCTATGGCTACACCTTC.

The chain couples TRBV3-1 (or the pseudogene TRBV3-2) to TRBJ2-5; the D gene is possibly TRBD2 (5 bases). This CDR3 region has 15 residues. The V gene's germline CDR1 is LGHDT and CDR2 YNNKEL (reference sequence). Trimming removed 4 bases at V and 5 bases at J, with 17 bases between. The CDR3 DNA follows: TGTGCCAGCAGCCTAGCGACGTACCGGCGGGAGACCCAGTACTTC. This translates into CASSLATYRRETQYF.